The 29 T cell receptor beta chains presented below share a single source sample, sequenced in a study of blood T cells in healthy people across ages. A second PCR of about 7 to 11 cycles used a sample-barcoded 5' primer and a J-beta primer mix. TCRdb fed the 5' RACE reads into MiXCR, producing one record per CDR3 protein. The sample carries over 500,000 distinct CDR3 sequences, about 28% recorded once. These data were also reused for a study on T cells of mothers and their children.

The specimen was blood. These receptors were taken from a boy younger than 10 in good health.

The chain recombines TRBV6-2 or TRBV6-3 with TRBJ2-7, with D possibly matching TRBD2 (6 bases). Germline CDR1 is MNHEY and CDR2 is SVGEGT. The CDR3 loop spans 14 amino acids. V gave up 8 bases and J gave up 4 bases, with 18 bases separating them. This chain's CDR3 is CASWRLGGVYEQYF. The CDR3 bases are TGTGCCAGCTGGAGACTAGGAGGGGTATACGAGCAGTACTTC.

The chain uses TRBV10-3 and TRBJ2-7; TRBD1 matches at 7 bases. Germline V gene sequence: CDR1 ENHRY, CDR2 SYGVKD. The CDR3 extends over 13 amino acids. V was clipped by 6 bases and J by 2 bases; unmatched bases: 4. DNA of the CDR3: TGTGCCATCAGGGGACAGAATGCCTACGAGCAGTACTTC. Translated: CAIRGQNAYEQYF.

Here the CDR3 DNA reads TGTGCCAGCAGTTTATCCGGTGTCACGAGCTATGGCTACACCTTC. As protein: CASSLSGVTSYGYTF. This rearrangement joins TRBV12-3 or TRBV12-4 to TRBJ1-2; no firm D call. Trimming left V 2 bases short and J 4 bases short, with 14 bases between. The length of the CDR3 is 15 residues.

The chain carries TRBV3-1 and TRBJ1-2; D is ambiguous. Germline V gene lookup returns CDR1 LGHDT and CDR2 YNNKEL (reference sequence). This CDR3 is 13 amino acids long. V was pared by 0 bases and J by 4 bases, with 6 bases between. In DNA, the CDR3 is TGTGCCAGCAGCCAAGACACCCTCTATGGCTACACCTTC. Translated, it gives CASSQDTLYGYTF.

CDR3 DNA: TGTGCCAGCAGTTTATCGAGTGCTGGCAGGGCTAACTATGGCTACACCTTC. Its protein is CASSLSSAGRANYGYTF. The rearrangement uses TRBV27 and TRBJ1-2, with D possibly being TRBD1 (5 bases). Germline values: CDR1 MNHEY, CDR2 SMNVEV (reference sequence). The CDR3 loop spans 17 amino acids. The V and J ends lost 0 bases and 0 bases respectively, with 14 bases between them.

In this sample, this clonotype turned up a few times. The chain combines TRBV7-9 with TRBJ1-2; TRBD1 agrees at 9 bases. This CDR3 region has 15 residues. Germline CDR1 reads SEHNR; CDR2 reads FQNEAQ (reference sequence). Trimming cost V 2 bases and J 5 bases; bases outside gene matches: 6. The CDR3 DNA follows: TGTGCCAGCAGCTTAATACAGGGGGCAGGGTATGGCTACACCTTC. It encodes CASSLIQGAGYGYTF.

V and J are TRBV6-1 and TRBJ1-2; D possibly corresponds to TRBD1 (6 bases). Germline V gene data show CDR1 as MNHNS and CDR2 as SASEGT. Trimming left V 1 base short and J 9 bases short, with 9 bases between. This CDR3 spans 12 amino acids. CDR3 bases: TGTGCCAGCAGTGAAGGGACAGCCAGCTACACCTTC. Translating it yields CASSEGTASYTF.

V usage is TRBV7-3 and J usage is TRBJ2-1; TRBD2 aligns across 8 bases. Per the germline V gene, CDR1 is SGHTA and CDR2 is FQGTGA. CDR3 length: 19 amino acids. J lost 0 bases, V lost 5 bases, and 15 bases had no gene match. CDR3 DNA: TGTGCCAGCAGCCCCCGGGGTAGCGGGACAACGAGCTCCTACAATGAGCAGTTCTTC. It specifies CASSPRGSGTTSSYNEQFF.

V usage is TRBV11-2 and J usage is TRBJ2-7; 13 bases agree with TRBD2. The CDR3 is made up of 18 amino acids. J was trimmed by 5 bases and V by 6 bases; bases with no gene match: 16. Germline lookup yields CDR1 SGHAT and CDR2 FQNNGV. In nucleotides, the CDR3 is TGTGCCAGCAGTACTACCCTAGGACTAGCGGGAGCGGGCCACGAGCAGTACTTC. This codes for CASSTTLGLAGAGHEQYF.

This chain connects TRBV7-9 to TRBJ2-5; D gene uncertain. The assigned J gene may be wrong: the sequence end matches TRBJ2-1 better. From germline, CDR1 is SEHNR and CDR2 FQNEAQ (reference sequence). This CDR3 region has 14 residues. The CDR3 DNA is TGTGCCAGCAGCTTAGCGCTCCAGGTCCATGAGCAGTTCTTC. The encoded protein is CASSLALQVHEQFF.

In this sample, this clonotype turned up a few times. The chain carries TRBV4-3 and TRBJ2-1, with D uncertain. CDR3 length equals 17 residues. Trimming removed 0 bases from V and 2 bases from J, with 14 bases in between. CDR1 LGHNA and CDR2 YSLEER come from the germline V gene. This CDR3 reads CASSQDGLSGPYNEQFF. The CDR3, as DNA: TGCGCCAGCAGCCAAGACGGGCTGTCCGGACCCTACAATGAGCAGTTCTTC.

This chain joins TRBV6-1 and TRBJ1-5; possible D gene TRBD1, 5 bases. Germline V gives CDR1 MNHNS, CDR2 SASEGT. The V gene lost 7 bases and the J gene lost 5 bases, with 18 bases spanning the gap. This CDR3 has 15 residues. In DNA, the CDR3 is TGTGCCAGCAACCTCGGCTGGGGGATTGATCAGCCCCAGCATTTT. Residues: CASNLGWGIDQPQHF.

This clonotype appeared a few times. This chain joins TRBV27 and TRBJ1-1, with 7 nucleotides matching TRBD1. V shed 4 bases and J 9 bases; nucleotides not matched to a gene: 11. The CDR3 has 14 amino acids. Per the germline V gene, CDR1 is MNHEY and CDR2 is SMNVEV (reference sequence). The CDR3 DNA reads as TGTGCCAGCAGTTCAACTCCGGGACAGTTGCAAGCTTTCTTT. This encodes CASSSTPGQLQAFF.

CDR3 coding DNA: TGTGCCAGCAGCGTAGTTGGTAGCGGGGGGTACAATGAGCAGTTCTTC. Translating it yields CASSVVGSGGYNEQFF. The chain links TRBV9 to TRBJ2-5, with 10 bases matching TRBD2. The DNA end is more similar to TRBJ2-1, so the J call may be wrong. Per germline, CDR1 SGDLS and CDR2 YYNGEE. The CDR3 spans 16 residues.

This clonotype appeared a few times. V is TRBV28 and J is TRBJ1-2, with D perhaps matching TRBD1 (6 bases). V lost 6 bases and J lost 8, with 16 bases in between. CDR3 size: 13 residues. In germline, CDR1 is MDHEN, CDR2 SYDVKM. This CDR3 is CASRSGQFGGYTF. The CDR3 DNA reads TGTGCCAGCAGGTCCGGACAGTTCGGGGGCTACACCTTC.

This clonotype was observed many times. The rearrangement joins TRBV7-9 to TRBJ2-5; D not certain. This CDR3 contains 13 residues. The germline CDR1 and CDR2 sequences are SEHNR and FQNEAQ (reference sequence). The germline V and J ends were trimmed by 6 bases and 0 bases, with 8 bases remaining between them. CDR3 region: CASRSDHQETQYF. CDR3 in DNA: TGTGCCAGCAGGAGCGATCACCAAGAGACCCAGTACTTC.

In this sample, this clonotype turned up a few times. The rearrangement links TRBV3-1 to TRBJ2-7, with unresolved D. The CDR3 length is 15 residues. V lost 8 bases and J 3 bases, leaving 20 bases between the germline ends. Germline CDR1 and CDR2: LGHDT and YNNKEL (reference sequence). The CDR3 region is CASGRPPGPVYEQYF. The CDR3 bases are TGTGCCAGCGGTCGTCCCCCGGGTCCAGTCTACGAGCAGTACTTC.

This clonotype came up a few times. The V gene is TRBV6-2 or TRBV6-3, the J gene TRBJ2-7; D is unresolved. V was cut by 2 bases and J by 0 bases, with 11 bases left in between. In germline, CDR1 is MNHEY, CDR2 SVGEGT. The CDR3 spans 15 residues. The CDR3 sequence: CASSYEGNPSYEQYF. In nucleotides, the CDR3 is TGTGCCAGCAGTTACGAAGGGAACCCCTCCTACGAGCAGTACTTC.

This clonotype appeared a few times. The chain joins TRBV18 to TRBJ2-5; D might be TRBD1 (6 bases). The V gene's germline CDR1 is KGHSH and CDR2 LQKENI. The CDR3 is 14 residues long. V shed 8 bases and J shed 3 bases, with 16 bases lying between them. For the CDR3, the DNA is TGTGCCAGCGCGTTGACAGGCCTTGAAGAGACCCAGTACTTC. Translation gives CASALTGLEETQYF.

This clonotype was seen a few times. V is TRBV6-6 and J is TRBJ1-4; possible D gene TRBD1, 5 bases. In germline, CDR1 is MNHNY, CDR2 SVGAGI (reference sequence). Trimming stripped 11 bases from V and 6 bases from J, with 22 bases between. This CDR3 is 15 amino acids long. The CDR3 bases are TGTGCCTCTTCCGGTGGGGCAGGTGGGGATGAAAAACTGTTTTTT. Amino acid sequence: CASSGGAGGDEKLFF.

The chain recombines TRBV7-9 with TRBJ1-4; unclear D gene. Germline assignment: CDR1 SEHNR and CDR2 FQNEAQ (reference sequence). With 9 bases removed from V and 6 bases from J, the gap between germline ends came to 20 bases. This CDR3 is 15 amino acids long. As DNA, the CDR3 is TGTGCCAGTAGTGTCCGCGGGAAAGGGTATGAAAAACTGTTTTTT. It codes for CASSVRGKGYEKLFF.

The J gene is TRBJ1-2, the V gene TRBV12-3 or TRBV12-4; D is unclear. The V end was cut by 3 bases, the J end by 11 bases, with 13 bases between. CDR3 length equals 12 residues. This chain's CDR3 is CASSLYRAPYTF. The CDR3 nucleotides read TGTGCCAGCAGTTTGTATCGGGCGCCTTACACCTTC.

The CDR3 DNA is TGTGCCAGCACTTCGGGACAGGTCCATAGCAATCAGCCCCAGTATTTT. As protein: CASTSGQVHSNQPQYF. V usage is TRBV12-3 or TRBV12-4 and J usage is TRBJ1-5; 8 nucleotides agree with TRBD1. The DNA matches TRBJ2-3 better at its end, which makes the J call doubtful. This CDR3 is built from 16 residues.

The V and J genes are TRBV20-1 and TRBJ2-4; the D gene is possibly TRBD1 (6 bases). CDR1 and CDR2 from the germline V gene are DFQATT and SNEGSKA (reference sequence). CDR3 length equals 15 residues. With 0 bases removed from V and 8 bases from J, the gap between germline ends came to 17 bases. The CDR3 protein is CSARDQRLDSHIQYF. In DNA, the CDR3 is TGCAGTGCTAGAGATCAGCGGTTGGACAGTCACATTCAGTACTTC.

This clonotype was detected only a few times. V gene TRBV7-9 combines with J gene TRBJ2-5; TRBD2 matches 10 bases. The better agreement between TRBJ2-1 and the DNA end casts doubt on the J call. The CDR3 runs 16 residues. Germline loops: CDR1 SEHNR, CDR2 FQNEAQ (reference sequence). This CDR3 reads CASRAPLAGDYNEQFF. The CDR3 coding sequence is TGTGCCAGCAGAGCCCCTCTAGCGGGGGACTACAATGAGCAGTTCTTC.

This clonotype has only a few counts. The V and J genes are TRBV28 and TRBJ1-6, with D hard to call. This CDR3 has 13 amino acids. Germline V gene data show CDR1 as MDHEN and CDR2 as SYDVKM. Trimming took off 7 bases at V and 5 bases at J, with 9 bases between the two ends. CDR3 sequence reads: CASTRQHNSPLHF. As DNA, the CDR3 is TGTGCCAGCACCCGACAACATAATTCACCCCTCCACTTT.

The chain uses TRBV7-2 and TRBJ1-2; 11 nucleotides align to TRBD1. CDR1 is SGHTA and CDR2 is FQGNSA in the germline V gene. J was trimmed by 8 bases and V by 4 bases; bases with no gene match: 3. CDR3 length equals 13 residues. The CDR3 reads CASSSDRGRGYTF. The CDR3 region has the DNA TGTGCCAGCAGCTCGGACAGGGGGCGAGGCTACACCTTC.

This clonotype was counted only a few times. J is TRBJ2-7 and V is TRBV7-7, with D maybe TRBD2 (6 bases). Trimming removed 9 bases from V and 6 bases from J, with 30 bases in between. The CDR3 has 17 residues. The germline V gene has CDR1 SSHAT and CDR2 FNYEAQ (reference sequence). The CDR3: CARSTGLSLPSTLEQYF. For the CDR3, the DNA is TGTGCCAGGAGCACGGGACTCAGCCTTCCATCTACGCTCGAGCAGTACTTC.

In its sample, this clonotype was seen many times. The V and J genes are TRBV28 and TRBJ2-7; 10 bases fit TRBD1. There are 14 residues in the CDR3. J was trimmed by 4 bases and V by 3 bases; bases with no gene match: 3. Germline V lookup: CDR1 MDHEN, CDR2 SYDVKM. As DNA, the CDR3 is TGTGCCAGCAGTTTTGACAGGGGGCTATACGAGCAGTACTTC. Its translation is CASSFDRGLYEQYF.